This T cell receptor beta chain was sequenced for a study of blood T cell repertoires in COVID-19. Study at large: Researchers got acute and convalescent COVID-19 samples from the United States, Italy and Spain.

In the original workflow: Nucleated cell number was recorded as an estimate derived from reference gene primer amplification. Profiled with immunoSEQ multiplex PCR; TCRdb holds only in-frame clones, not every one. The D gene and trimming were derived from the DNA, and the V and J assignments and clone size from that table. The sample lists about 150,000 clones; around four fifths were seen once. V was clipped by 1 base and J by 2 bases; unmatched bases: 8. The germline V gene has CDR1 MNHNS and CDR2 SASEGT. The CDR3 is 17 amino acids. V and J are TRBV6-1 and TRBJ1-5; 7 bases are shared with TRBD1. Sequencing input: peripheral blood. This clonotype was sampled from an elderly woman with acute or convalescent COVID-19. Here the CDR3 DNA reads TGTGCCAGCAGTGAAGGCTTGGTGGGGACAGGCAATCAGCCCCAGCATTTT. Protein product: CASSEGLVGTGNQPQHF.